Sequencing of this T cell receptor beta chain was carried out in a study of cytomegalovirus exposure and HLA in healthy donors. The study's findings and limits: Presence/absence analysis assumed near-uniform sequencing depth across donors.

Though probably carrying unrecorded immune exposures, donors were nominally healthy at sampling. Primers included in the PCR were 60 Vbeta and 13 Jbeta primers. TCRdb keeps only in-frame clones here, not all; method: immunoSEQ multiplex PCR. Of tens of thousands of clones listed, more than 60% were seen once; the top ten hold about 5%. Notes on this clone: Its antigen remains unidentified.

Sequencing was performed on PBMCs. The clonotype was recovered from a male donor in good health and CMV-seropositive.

CDR3 amino acids: CASSLTAHVVGGDVRETQYF. CDR3 nucleotides: TGTGCCAGCAGTCTCACGGCTCACGTAGTGGGGGGGGACGTACGAGAGACCCAGTACTTC. V gene TRBV28 combines with J gene TRBJ2-5; the match to TRBD2 covers 7 bases. Per germline, CDR1 MDHEN and CDR2 SYDVKM. V dropped 5 bases and J dropped 4; count of bases not matched to a gene: 25. This CDR3 has 20 residues.